These 27 T cell receptor beta chains came from one sample sequenced in a study of immune characterization of retroperitoneal liposarcoma. TCRdb re-called the PCR reads with MiXCR, one entry per CDR3 protein. The sample contains 7,000 to 10,000 distinct CDR3 sequences, 35% to 50% of which appear only once. The material sequenced was tumor tissue. The receptors were sampled from a male donor with retroperitoneal liposarcoma.

The genes are TRBV12-3 or TRBV12-4 and TRBJ2-4; D is undetermined. The last part of the DNA fits TRBJ2-5 better; the J call may be wrong. The CDR3 sequence is 13 residues long. CDR3 residues: CASSLGLKGTQYF. The CDR3 DNA reads as TGTGCCAGCAGTTTAGGGCTAAAGGGGACCCAGTACTTC.

In its sample, this clonotype is medium-sized. The CDR3 DNA follows: TGTGCCAGCAGCTTAGACGGGGGCCTGTACAATGAGCAGTTCTTC. Translating gives CASSLDGGLYNEQFF. The chain links TRBV7-2 to TRBJ2-1; D is perhaps TRBD1 or TRBD2 (6 bases each). V was clipped by 1 base and J by 4 bases, with 11 bases between them. The CDR3 runs to 15 residues. Looked up from germline, CDR1 is SGHTA and CDR2 is FQGNSA.

The rearrangement joins TRBV27 to TRBJ2-1, with D possibly being TRBD2 (6 bases). Trimming removed 5 bases at V and 0 bases at J, with 14 bases between. Germline V gene sequence: CDR1 MNHEY, CDR2 SMNVEV (reference sequence). The CDR3 runs 16 residues. CDR3 DNA: TGTGCCAGCAGTAGGGGACTTACGAACTCCTACAATGAGCAGTTCTTC. Encoded protein: CASSRGLTNSYNEQFF.

V and J are TRBV6-2 or TRBV6-3 and TRBJ1-2; D gene unclear. With 6 bases removed from V and 1 base from J, the gap between germline ends came to 9 bases. The CDR3 is 13 residues long. The germline gives CDR1 MNHEY, CDR2 SVGEGT. For the CDR3, the DNA is TGTGCCAGCAGCCTTGACCGTAACTATGGCTACACCTTC. It specifies CASSLDRNYGYTF.

The chain has TRBV6-5 and TRBJ2-2, with 9 nucleotides matching TRBD2. Trimming cost V 6 bases and J 5 bases; bases outside gene matches: 7. This CDR3 is 15 amino acids long. Germline CDR1 is MNHEY and CDR2 is SVGAGI. The CDR3 coding sequence is TGTGCCAGCAGAATTGCGGGGGGGCGTACCGGGGAGCTGTTTTTT. Translation: CASRIAGGRTGELFF.

This clonotype is termed medium-sized. CDR3 sequence reads: CASGPSRQETQYF. The DNA of the CDR3 is TGTGCTAGTGGTCCCTCACGCCAAGAGACCCAGTACTTC. The chain couples TRBV12-5 to TRBJ2-5, with unresolved D. CDR3 size: 13 residues. The germline V and J ends were trimmed by 5 bases and 1 base, with 8 bases remaining between them. Germline CDR1 reads LGHNT; CDR2 reads FRNRAP.

The chain joins TRBV7-6 to TRBJ2-1; D assignment may be TRBD1 or TRBD2 (5 bases each). The CDR3 is made up of 16 amino acids. Germline assignment: CDR1 SGHVS and CDR2 FNYEAQ. V was trimmed by 1 base and J by 3 bases, leaving 13 bases between them. The CDR3 loop reads CASSLVPGAHYNEQFF. CDR3 nucleotides: TGTGCCAGCAGCTTAGTCCCCGGGGCACACTACAATGAGCAGTTCTTC.

The V gene is TRBV27, the J gene TRBJ2-3; 7 nucleotides line up with TRBD1. The J segment lost 3 bases and the V segment lost 8 bases, leaving 5 bases of the junction unmatched. From germline, CDR1 is MNHEY and CDR2 SMNVEV (reference sequence). CDR3 length: 13 amino acids. In DNA form, the CDR3 reads TGTGCCAGCGGAGAACAGGGGACAGATACGCAGTATTTT. Translated, it gives CASGEQGTDTQYF.

In this sample, this clonotype turned up a few times. The rearrangement uses TRBV6-6 and TRBJ2-1; D possibly corresponds to TRBD1 (5 bases). The V end lost 0 bases, the J end lost 10 bases, and 16 bases lay between the germline ends. This CDR3 has 15 residues. Germline values: CDR1 MNHNY, CDR2 SVGAGI (reference sequence). CDR3 in amino acids: CASSYSRGNSYEQFF. DNA for the CDR3: TGTGCCAGCAGTTACTCTAGGGGCAACTCCTACGAGCAGTTCTTC.

This clonotype was counted a few times. This sequence joins TRBV12-3 or TRBV12-4 and TRBJ2-1, with 9 bases matching TRBD2. The J call is in doubt because the DNA end fits TRBJ2-7 better. This CDR3 has 15 residues. DNA for the CDR3: TGTGCCAGCAGTTTAGTCGCGGGAGGGCTGAATGAGCAGTACTTC. Translating gives CASSLVAGGLNEQYF.

This clonotype is classed as medium-sized (0.01 to 0.1%). The chain employs TRBV12-3 or TRBV12-4 and TRBJ2-1, with D possibly matching TRBD2 (5 bases). Trimming took 6 bases from V and 10 from J, leaving 19 bases between them. The CDR3 runs 14 residues. This CDR3 reads CASSVAGLSYEQFF. The CDR3 DNA sequence: TGTGCCAGCAGCGTGGCTGGACTCTCCTACGAGCAGTTCTTC.

This clonotype was picked up a small number of times. This chain connects TRBV27 to TRBJ2-5; D is undetermined. Between the trimmed V and J ends, which lost 6 bases and 11 bases, there was a span of 22 bases. Germline CDR1 and CDR2: MNHEY and SMNVEV (reference sequence). The CDR3 is 14 residues long. The CDR3 nucleotides are TGTGCCAGCAGCGTGCAAAGGAATCGGAATGAGCAGTACTTC. Its protein is CASSVQRNRNEQYF.

V is TRBV6-1 and J is TRBJ2-4, with 8 bases aligning to TRBD2. The CDR3 has 15 residues. V dropped 3 bases and J dropped 13; count of bases not matched to a gene: 14. CDR1 MNHNS and CDR2 SASEGT come from the germline V gene. CDR3 sequence: CASSDKASGYNEQYF. The CDR3 DNA is TGTGCCAGCAGTGATAAGGCTAGCGGGTACAATGAGCAGTACTTC.

A single count supports this clonotype. The V call is TRBV7-2, the J call TRBJ1-1; no clear D gene. The germline gives CDR1 SGHTA, CDR2 FQGNSA. CDR3 length: 11 amino acids. V shed 3 bases and J shed 6 bases, with 5 bases lying between them. The CDR3 DNA follows: TGTGCCAGCAGCTTGAGGGCTGAAGCTTTCTTT. It translates to CASSLRAEAFF.

The chain joins TRBV6-1 to TRBJ2-3, with D possibly matching TRBD1 (6 bases). The CDR3 loop spans 15 amino acids. V was clipped by 7 bases and J by 0 bases, with 14 bases between them. CDR1 is MNHNS and CDR2 is SASEGT in the germline V gene. The chain's CDR3 is CASNSQGISTDTQYF. The CDR3 DNA sequence: TGTGCCAGCAACTCTCAGGGGATTAGCACAGATACGCAGTATTTT.

This chain links TRBV7-2 with TRBJ2-1; D is ambiguous. TRBJ2-5 matches the DNA end more closely, so the J call is doubtful. CDR3 length: 16 amino acids. Germline lookup yields CDR1 SGHTA and CDR2 FQGNSA. In DNA form, the CDR3 reads TGTGCCAGCAGCCACCGAGTAGCAGCAGGACAAGAGACCCAGTACTTC. This codes for CASSHRVAAGQETQYF.

This clonotype was seen a few times. The gene calls are TRBV12-3 or TRBV12-4 and TRBJ2-1, with D possibly being TRBD2 (6 bases). This CDR3 contains 14 residues. V shed 7 bases and J shed 2 bases, with 12 bases lying between them. Written as DNA, the CDR3 is TGTGCCAGCACCATTAGCGGAACCTACAATGAGCAGTTCTTC. Translating it yields CASTISGTYNEQFF.

The V call is TRBV27, the J call TRBJ2-5; 14 bases are a match to TRBD2. The J call is doubtful: the DNA matches TRBJ2-7 better. The CDR3 spans 16 residues. Germline V gives CDR1 MNHEY, CDR2 SMNVEV (reference sequence). The CDR3 sequence: CASSSWTSGRLYEQYF. CDR3 sequence (DNA): TGTGCCAGCAGTTCCTGGACTAGCGGGAGGCTCTACGAGCAGTACTTC.

This clonotype was seen a few times. The chain combines TRBV6-6 with TRBJ2-5; 11 bases are a match to TRBD2. The J call may be in error: the DNA end matches TRBJ2-7 better. The CDR3 spans 15 residues. The V gene's germline CDR1 is MNHNY and CDR2 SVGAGI (reference sequence). CDR3 nucleotide sequence: TGTGCCAGCAGTTACTCTAGCGGGGGGGCCTACGAGCAGTACTTC. Translated, it gives CASSYSSGGAYEQYF.

The chain couples TRBV6-1 to TRBJ2-1, with D perhaps matching TRBD1 or TRBD2 (6 bases each). The CDR3 spans 16 residues. The V and J ends lost 6 bases and 10 bases respectively, with 25 bases between them. In germline, CDR1 is MNHNS, CDR2 SASEGT. Here the CDR3 reads CASRDYSTGHTYEQFF. CDR3 bases: TGTGCCAGCAGGGACTATAGCACGGGACACACCTACGAGCAGTTCTTC.

This clonotype was detected only a few times. The CDR3 coding sequence is TGTGCCAGCAGTTACGCCATATGGGTGGCTAGACGGTACCAAGAGACCCAGTTCTTC. It specifies CASSYAIWVARRYQETQFF. The V gene is TRBV6-1, the J gene TRBJ2-1; the D is unclear. CDR1 MNHNS and CDR2 SASEGT come from the germline V gene. The CDR3 is made up of 19 amino acids. Trimming removed 5 bases from V and 13 bases from J, with 36 bases in between.

The chain has TRBV12-3 or TRBV12-4 and TRBJ2-1; D tentatively reads TRBD1 or TRBD2 (5 bases each). The end of the DNA is better explained by TRBJ2-7, so the J call may be wrong. There are 15 residues in the CDR3. The CDR3 region has the DNA TGTGCCAGCAGCCCCTCGGGGCCATTTAACTACGAGCAGTACTTC. It codes for CASSPSGPFNYEQYF.

The chain links TRBV6-1 to TRBJ2-6; D gene uncertain. In germline, CDR1 is MNHNS, CDR2 SASEGT. The CDR3 loop spans 16 amino acids. Between the trimmed V and J ends, which lost 5 bases and 0 bases, there was a span of 11 bases. This chain's CDR3 is CASSHPDVSGANVLTF. CDR3 DNA sequence: TGTGCCAGCAGTCACCCCGATGTCTCTGGGGCCAACGTCCTGACTTTC.

This chain connects TRBV6-1 to TRBJ2-1; D is possibly TRBD1 or TRBD2 (5 bases each). The DNA end lines up better with TRBJ2-7; the J call may be wrong. This CDR3 has 15 residues. Per germline, CDR1 MNHNS and CDR2 SASEGT. CDR3 sequence: CASSEAGGPRDEQYF. CDR3 coding DNA: TGTGCCAGCAGTGAAGCAGGAGGCCCCAGGGACGAGCAGTACTTC.

CDR3 residues: CASSLTYQETQYF. In nucleotides, the CDR3 is TGTGCCAGCAGCTTAACCTACCAAGAGACCCAGTACTTC. The chain links TRBV11-3 to TRBJ2-5; D remains ambiguous. V was pared by 2 bases and J by 0 bases, with 4 bases between. The CDR3 contains 13 residues. Per the germline V gene, CDR1 is SGHNT and CDR2 is YENEEA.

The rearrangement uses TRBV7-2 and TRBJ2-5; 7 bases align to TRBD1. Unmatched junction bases numbered 16, after V lost 7 bases and J lost 11 bases. The CDR3 has 14 residues. Looked up from germline, CDR1 is SGHTA and CDR2 is FQGNSA. The DNA of the CDR3 is TGTGCCAGCACAAAAGGGACAGTCTACAATGAGCAGTACTTC. This sequence encodes CASTKGTVYNEQYF.

This clonotype was found a few times. The chain joins TRBV6-1 to TRBJ2-3; 9 positions match TRBD2. Germline CDR1 MNHNS, CDR2 SASEGT. This CDR3 comprises 16 residues. Trimming took 4 bases from V and 11 from J; bases not matched to a gene: 16. CDR3 residues: CASSGASGEAYNEQYF. The CDR3 DNA follows: TGTGCCAGCAGTGGAGCTAGCGGGGAGGCCTACAATGAGCAGTATTTT.